This TCR beta chain stems from a study of blood T cell repertoires in COVID-19. Overall study: From the United States, Italy and Spain came samples of acute and convalescent COVID-19. PBMCs, B-cell-depleted T cells, or T cells provided the cDNA or gDNA that made up the material.

Source study methods: Counts of nucleated cells, estimated from reference gene primer amplification, were obtained. Sequencing was performed with immunoSEQ multiplex PCR; in TCRdb, only in-frame clones are kept and a portion is missing. V and J calls and clone size are copied from that table; D and trimming were computed from the DNA. The table has 270,000 or so clones, roughly 90% seen once. Germline CDR1 MGHRA, CDR2 YSYEKL. The CDR3 is made up of 14 amino acids. V lost 2 bases, J lost 4 bases, and 2 bases stayed unmatched. V usage is TRBV4-1 and J usage is TRBJ1-1, with 9 bases lining up with TRBD1. The source of this sequence is a woman between 55 and 75 years old with COVID-19, enrolled during active disease. Sequencing used peripheral blood. CDR3 sequence reads: CASSQPTGGTEAFF. DNA of the CDR3: TGCGCCAGCAGCCAACCGACAGGGGGCACTGAAGCTTTCTTT.